This T cell receptor beta chain was profiled in a study of blood T cells in healthy people across ages. Study at large: Capturing about one barcoded beta molecule per two T cells was achieved by template switching. General study points: TCR beta diversity was tightly associated with the proportion of naive T cells.

Each sample had at least 6.5 million PBMCs isolated. Using a J-beta primer mix together with a sample-barcoded 5' primer, a second PCR was run for about 6 to 12 cycles. Carrying 12 random nucleotides, a template-switch adaptor labeled each individual cDNA molecule. MiXCR, applied by TCRdb to the 5' RACE reads, yields one record per CDR3 protein. Altogether around 1,900,000 distinct CDR3 sequences are present, about two fifths being singletons, with the ten largest covering approximately 22%. The CDR3 covers 15 residues. Germline V gene data show CDR1 as SEHNR and CDR2 as FQNEAQ (reference sequence). Trimming left V 5 bases short and J 3 bases short, with 17 bases between. A word on this clonotype: Its antigen is as yet unknown.

The gene calls are TRBV7-9 and TRBJ2-7; possibly TRBD1 for D (6 bases). Material: blood. This clonotype originated in a human donor in good health. The CDR3 loop reads CASSPRQARGYEQYF. The DNA of the CDR3 is TGTGCCAGCAGCCCCAGACAGGCCCGTGGCTACGAGCAGTACTTC.